What follows are 28 T cell receptor beta chains derived from one specimen sequenced in a study of blood T cells in healthy people across ages. The second PCR ran about 6 to 11 cycles with a sample-barcoded 5' primer and J-beta primers. Using its own MiXCR run on the 5' RACE reads, TCRdb lists one record per CDR3 protein. The sample lists roughly 1,000,000 distinct CDR3 sequences; 20% to 25% were seen once. These data also formed part of another study, on T cells of mothers and their children.

Sequenced sample: blood. The receptors were sampled from a girl aged 2 to 9 in good health.

The chain is built from TRBV10-3 and TRBJ2-5, with 8 positions matching TRBD1. V shed 3 bases and J 0 bases; nucleotides not matched to a gene: 21. Germline CDR1 and CDR2: ENHRY and SYGVKD. The CDR3 totals 21 residues. The CDR3 bases are TGTGCCATCAGTGACCCAAAGGGCCAGGGGGCCCCCCCTACCTACCAAGAGACCCAGTACTTC. Its translation is CAISDPKGQGAPPTYQETQYF.

J is TRBJ2-1 and V is TRBV4-3; D call uncertain. V lost 0 bases and J 10 bases, leaving 10 bases between the germline ends. The germline gives CDR1 LGHNA, CDR2 YSLEER. The CDR3 extends over 13 amino acids. The CDR3 loop is CASSQDRSREQFF. Written as DNA, the CDR3 is TGCGCCAGCAGCCAAGATAGGAGCCGGGAGCAGTTCTTC.

This clonotype was detected a few times. The rearrangement links TRBV29-1 to TRBJ2-5, with a weak D call TRBD1 (6 bases). TRBJ2-7 matches the DNA end more closely, so the J call is doubtful. The CDR3 length is 13 residues. From germline, CDR1 is SQVTM and CDR2 ANQGSEA. The CDR3 sequence is CSVRGGGAYEQYF. The CDR3, as DNA: TGCAGCGTTCGAGGGGGTGGCGCCTACGAGCAGTACTTC.

This clonotype was observed a few times. The chain links TRBV18 to TRBJ2-1, with 8 positions matching TRBD1. The J call is doubtful: the DNA matches TRBJ2-7 better. Per the germline V gene, CDR1 is KGHSH and CDR2 is LQKENI. The length of the CDR3 is 15 residues. CDR3 region: CASSPPRQGAFEQYF. DNA for the CDR3: TGTGCCAGCTCACCACCGCGGCAGGGGGCTTTTGAGCAGTACTTC.

This clonotype was found a few times. The chain carries TRBV27 and TRBJ2-7, with TRBD2 identical over 9 bases. The CDR3 consists of 15 residues. The ends lost 4 bases at V and 2 bases at J; junction bases unmatched: 6. Per germline, CDR1 MNHEY and CDR2 SMNVEV (reference sequence). DNA for the CDR3: TGTGCCAGCAGTTCCCTCCTAGCGGGAACCTACGAGCAGTACTTC. Residues: CASSSLLAGTYEQYF.

This clonotype was observed a few times. This rearrangement joins TRBV12-3 or TRBV12-4 to TRBJ2-5, with TRBD1 matching 7 bases. The trim removed 7 bases at V and 5 bases at J, leaving 10 bases unmatched. There are 14 residues in the CDR3. The CDR3 sequence: CASIGTGQSETQYF. CDR3 sequence (DNA): TGTGCCAGCATCGGGACGGGACAGAGTGAGACCCAGTACTTC.

The chain combines TRBV29-1 with TRBJ2-1, with D perhaps assigned TRBD1 or TRBD2 (5 bases each). Between the trimmed V and J ends, which lost 1 base and 7 bases, there was a span of 17 bases. Germline V gene data show CDR1 as SQVTM and CDR2 as ANQGSEA. CDR3 size: 15 residues. The CDR3 nucleotides read TGCAGCGTTGAAGCCCTTGGAATAGGGGAGAATGAGCAGTTCTTC. Protein: CSVEALGIGENEQFF.

CDR3 DNA sequence: TGTGCCAGCAGTTTCCTACAGTATGGCTACACCTTC. Encoded protein: CASSFLQYGYTF. This chain uses TRBV12-3 or TRBV12-4 with TRBJ1-2; the D is unclear. CDR3 size: 12 residues. Trimming took off 3 bases at V and 5 bases at J, with 7 bases between the two ends.

This chain joins TRBV4-3 and TRBJ2-3; no reliable D call. V was shortened by 1 base and J by 2 bases, with 10 bases between the two germline ends. This CDR3 is built from 15 residues. The V gene's germline CDR1 is LGHNA and CDR2 YSLEER. CDR3 in amino acids: CASSQVLQTTDTQYF. The CDR3 nucleotides read TGCGCCAGCAGCCAAGTTCTTCAAACCACAGATACGCAGTATTTT.

This clonotype appeared a few times. The chain combines TRBV29-1 with TRBJ2-1; the D is unclear. The CDR3 extends over 12 amino acids. V was pared by 7 bases and J by 4 bases, with 11 bases between. Germline V gene data show CDR1 as SQVTM and CDR2 as ANQGSEA. This CDR3 reads CSGNSRYNEQFF. CDR3 DNA sequence: TGCAGCGGAAATAGCAGGTACAATGAGCAGTTCTTC.

The genes are TRBV20-1 and TRBJ2-4; D is perhaps TRBD1 (6 bases). The V end was cut by 4 bases, the J end by 2 bases, with 9 bases between. This CDR3 contains 13 residues. Germline lookup yields CDR1 DFQATT and CDR2 SNEGSKA (reference sequence). For the CDR3, the DNA is TGCAGTGCTATCACAGGGACCAAAAACATTCAGTACTTC. Protein sequence: CSAITGTKNIQYF.

Regarding this clonotype: The germline gene is not matched at one end of the junction; a read error may be the cause. This sequence joins TRBV7-9 and TRBJ2-7; D gene ambiguous. Germline CDR1 reads SEHNR; CDR2 reads FQNEAQ (reference sequence). The CDR3 sequence is 13 residues long. The CDR3 loop is CASSFSPADEQHF. The CDR3 coding sequence is TGTGCCAGCAGCTTTTCACCCGCCGACGAGCAGCACTTC.

This clonotype appeared a few times. The gene calls are TRBV9 and TRBJ2-2; TRBD1 or TRBD2 may be the D gene (6 bases each). V dropped 0 bases and J dropped 0 bases, with 9 bases sitting between them. The CDR3 has 16 residues. The germline gives CDR1 SGDLS, CDR2 YYNGEE. CDR3 sequence reads: CASSVGGGSNTGELFF. CDR3 coding DNA: TGTGCCAGCAGCGTAGGAGGGGGGTCGAACACCGGGGAGCTGTTTTTT.

The chain is built from TRBV5-6 and TRBJ2-5; a possible D gene is TRBD1 (5 bases). The CDR3 is 16 residues long. V was shortened by 1 base and J by 2 bases, with 15 bases between the two germline ends. The V gene's germline CDR1 is SGHDT and CDR2 YYEEEE. The CDR3 reads CASSLPQGRNQETQYF. In DNA, the CDR3 is TGTGCCAGCAGCTTGCCCCAGGGCCGAAATCAAGAGACCCAGTACTTC.

The sample holds a few counts of this clonotype. J is TRBJ2-5 and V is TRBV13, with D possibly matching TRBD1 (7 bases). V was pared by 7 bases and J by 11 bases, with 23 bases between. The CDR3 has 14 amino acids. Germline assignment: CDR1 PRHDT and CDR2 FYEKMQ (reference sequence). CDR3 loop: CASTWTGRPGEQYF. CDR3 bases: TGTGCCAGCACCTGGACAGGACGCCCGGGGGAGCAGTACTTC.

This clonotype has just a few counts. V and J are TRBV6-1 and TRBJ2-5, with D unclear. Trimming took 7 bases from V and 13 from J, leaving 16 bases between them. The CDR3 is 11 amino acids. CDR1 MNHNS and CDR2 SASEGT come from the germline V gene. The CDR3 is CASTYALDVYF. CDR3 DNA: TGTGCCAGCACTTACGCTCTCGATGTGTACTTC.

To note about this clonotype: The CDR3 ends on some other residue instead of the conserved phenylalanine or tryptophan, so this is likely a read error. This rearrangement joins TRBV20-1 to TRBJ2-2, with D perhaps TRBD2 (5 bases). This CDR3 contains 17 residues. Trimming took 0 bases from V and 0 from J, leaving 14 bases between them. Germline V CDR1 and CDR2: DFQATT, SNEGSKA (reference sequence). CDR3 nucleotide sequence: TGCAGTGCTAGAGATCAAGCGGACGGGGCGAACACCGGGGAGCTGTTTCTT. This translates into CSARDQADGANTGELFL.

This clonotype was counted only a few times. V usage is TRBV3-1 and J usage is TRBJ2-5, with 12 positions matching TRBD1. Judging by the DNA end, TRBJ2-7 fits better; the J call may be wrong. The CDR3 sequence is 17 residues long. Germline CDR1 and CDR2: LGHDT and YNNKEL (reference sequence). The CDR3 sequence: CASSQDSGTGGEYEQYF. DNA of the CDR3: TGTGCCAGCAGCCAAGATTCGGGGACAGGGGGCGAATACGAGCAGTACTTC.

The genes are TRBV7-2 and TRBJ2-2; D could derive from TRBD1 or TRBD2 (6 bases each). Trimming stripped 1 base from V and 3 bases from J, with 15 bases between. This CDR3 contains 17 residues. CDR1 is SGHTA, CDR2 FQGNSA, per germline. The CDR3 is CASSLDVGRGDTGELFF. The CDR3 region has the DNA TGTGCCAGCAGCTTAGACGTGGGAAGGGGGGACACCGGGGAGCTGTTTTTT.

The table lists this clonotype with a few counts. The chain links TRBV4-2 to TRBJ1-2; unclear D gene. Per germline, CDR1 LGHNA and CDR2 YNFKEQ. The CDR3 runs to 14 residues. V lost 1 base and J 6 bases, leaving 12 bases between the germline ends. CDR3 residues: CASSQGRQDDGYTF. As DNA, the CDR3 is TGTGCCAGCAGCCAAGGCCGGCAGGACGATGGCTACACCTTC.

The CDR3 loop reads CASSFAGTANTEAFF. The CDR3 coding sequence is TGTGCCAGCAGCTTTGCCGGGACAGCGAACACTGAAGCTTTCTTT. This chain uses TRBV7-2 with TRBJ1-1; 7 bases match TRBD1. V lost 3 bases, J lost 1 base, and 5 bases stayed unmatched. The CDR3 is 15 residues long. Looked up from germline, CDR1 is SGHTA and CDR2 is FQGNSA.

Remarks on this clonotype: Relative to the germline gene, one junction end is altered; a read error may explain this. The V gene is TRBV14, the J gene TRBJ1-2, with unresolved D. The CDR3 loop spans 13 amino acids. CDR1 and CDR2 (germline): SGHDN, FVKESK. The CDR3 nucleotides are TGTGCCAGCAGCCAACCCGGACGGTATGGCTATACCTTC. The encoded protein is CASSQPGRYGYTF.

This clonotype was found a few times. The chain employs TRBV3-1 and TRBJ2-2, with D unresolved. V was clipped by 1 base and J by 8 bases, with 5 bases between them. This CDR3 has 12 residues. Germline CDR1 LGHDT, CDR2 YNNKEL (reference sequence). The CDR3 sequence: CASSQARGELFF. CDR3 nucleotides: TGTGCCAGCAGCCAAGCCCGTGGGGAGCTGTTTTTT.

This clonotype occurred a few times. The V gene is TRBV3-1, the J gene TRBJ2-5, with D tentatively TRBD2 (6 bases). The V end was cut by 4 bases, the J end by 11 bases, with 20 bases between. The CDR3 has 14 residues. Germline V CDR1 and CDR2: LGHDT, YNNKEL (reference sequence). The CDR3: CASSRGTEVLEQYF. CDR3 sequence (DNA): TGTGCCAGCAGCCGCGGGACGGAGGTTTTGGAGCAGTACTTC.

J is TRBJ2-1 and V is TRBV20-1, with 9 bases matching TRBD2. With V trimmed by 5 bases and J by 10 bases, 12 bases remained unmatched. The CDR3 runs to 14 residues. Germline V gives CDR1 DFQATT, CDR2 SNEGSKA (reference sequence). The CDR3 spells CSAPRSLSGREQFF. In DNA form, the CDR3 reads TGCAGTGCTCCAAGATCTTTAAGCGGGAGGGAGCAGTTCTTC.

This sequence joins TRBV5-5 and TRBJ2-7, with 7 bases matching TRBD1. V lost 3 bases to trimming and J lost 3 bases; unmatched junction nucleotides: 9. The CDR3 is 15 amino acids. Germline loops: CDR1 SGHKS, CDR2 YYEKEE (reference sequence). The CDR3 DNA sequence: TGTGCCAGCAGCTCCACTTCCGGGACAGTCTACGAGCAGTACTTC. Translation: CASSSTSGTVYEQYF. The complete variable domain, with remaining parts taken from reference TRBV5-5 and TRBJ2-7, reads DAGVTQSPTHLIKTRGQQVTLRCSPISGHKSVSWYQQVLGQGPQFIFQYYEKEERGRGNFPDRFSARQFPNYSSELNVNALLLGDSALYLCASSSTSGTVYEQYFGPGTRLTVT.

The sample holds a few counts of this clonotype. The rearrangement uses TRBV20-1 and TRBJ2-7, with TRBD2 matching 9 bases. The CDR3 consists of 18 residues. Germline assignment: CDR1 DFQATT and CDR2 SNEGSKA (reference sequence). After removal of 0 bases from V and 1 base from J, the junction contained 13 bases not matched to a gene. CDR3 sequence reads: CSAREPGTSRELSYEQYF. CDR3 DNA sequence: TGCAGTGCTAGAGAGCCCGGGACTAGCAGAGAGCTATCCTACGAGCAGTACTTC.

The table lists this clonotype with a few counts. The chain is built from TRBV29-1 and TRBJ2-2; D is unclear. CDR3 size: 13 residues. CDR1 SQVTM and CDR2 ANQGSEA come from the germline V gene. With 3 bases removed from V and 4 bases from J, the gap between germline ends came to 9 bases. The CDR3 DNA reads TGCAGCGTTGATTCCGATTCCACCGGGGAGCTGTTTTTT. Protein: CSVDSDSTGELFF.